One sample yielded the 12 T cell receptor beta chains listed below, sequenced in a study of cytomegalovirus exposure and HLA in healthy donors. The study ran its PCR with 60 Vbeta and 13 Jbeta primers. The protocol was immunoSEQ multiplex PCR, while the TCRdb copy is restricted to in-frame clones and leaves out a portion. The listing records around 52,000 clones. The specimen sequenced was PBMCs. The receptors stem from a man aged 40-49 years in good health and CMV-seropositive.

Notes on this clone: The same CDR3 arises from other DNA sequences in this sample as well. The chain uses TRBV6-5 and TRBJ2-7; D possibly corresponds to TRBD1 (5 bases). V lost 2 bases to trimming and J lost 0 bases, with 14 bases between them. Germline V lookup: CDR1 MNHEY, CDR2 SVGAGI. CDR3 length: 16 residues. The CDR3 DNA sequence: TGTGCCAGCAGTTACGGCCCACAGGCATCCTCCTACGAGCAGTACTTC. Amino acid sequence: CASSYGPQASSYEQYF.

The CDR3 DNA is TGCGCCAGCAGTCCAATCCGAGGCCAGAAGGTTAATGGCTACACCTTC. This encodes CASSPIRGQKVNGYTF. V gene TRBV23-1 combines with J gene TRBJ1-2; D uncertain. TRBV23-1 counts as an open reading frame of uncertain function. V was trimmed by 4 bases and J by 6 bases, leaving 21 bases between them. CDR3 length equals 16 residues.

This chain links TRBV2 with TRBJ2-5, with 9 bases fitting TRBD2. The V gene's germline CDR1 is SNHLY and CDR2 FYNNEI. The V gene end was trimmed by 3 bases and the J gene end by 3 bases; junction bases not matched to a gene: 5. CDR3 length: 15 amino acids. This CDR3 reads CASSDRGGGEETQYF. The CDR3 nucleotides read TGTGCCAGCAGTGACCGCGGGGGGGGAGAAGAGACCCAGTACTTC.

The CDR3 region has the DNA TGTGCCAGCAGCCAAGATACCACCCTGGGCGGGCCCTCCTACGAGCAGTACTTC. Residues: CASSQDTTLGGPSYEQYF. The genes are TRBV4-2 and TRBJ2-7; perhaps TRBD2 as D (5 bases). The CDR3 is 18 residues long. V lost 0 bases to trimming and J lost 0 bases, with 18 bases between them. The germline gives CDR1 LGHNA, CDR2 YNFKEQ.

The V gene is TRBV6-4, the J gene TRBJ2-3; possible D gene TRBD2, 6 bases. CDR3 length: 13 residues. Trimming removed 5 bases at V and 1 base at J, with 7 bases between. Germline V gene lookup returns CDR1 MRHNA and CDR2 SNTAGT. The CDR3 sequence: CASSPGGTDTQYF. CDR3 sequence (DNA): TGTGCCAGCAGTCCGGGAGGCACAGATACGCAGTATTTT.

V usage is TRBV13 and J usage is TRBJ2-2; TRBD1 is a possible D gene (8 bases). The germline V gene has CDR1 PRHDT and CDR2 FYEKMQ (reference sequence). Between the trimmed V and J ends, which lost 5 bases and 4 bases, there was a span of 17 bases. This CDR3 comprises 16 residues. The CDR3 DNA sequence: TGTGCCAGCAGCACCCGGACAGGGAGGGCCACCGGGGAGCTGTTTTTT. This translates into CASSTRTGRATGELFF. The entire variable domain, with the rest obtained from reference TRBV13 and TRBJ2-2, is as follows: AAGVIQSPRHLIKEKRETATLKCYPIPRHDTVYWYQQGPGQDPQFLISFYEKMQSDKGSIPDRFSAQQFSDYHSELNMSSLELGDSALYFCASSTRTGRATGELFFGEGSRLTVL.

This chain links TRBV4-1 with TRBJ2-5, with 11 nucleotides matching TRBD2. With 2 bases clipped from V and 4 bases from J, the junction kept 6 bases outside the gene matches. Germline CDR1 reads MGHRA; CDR2 reads YSYEKL. The CDR3 runs 16 residues. The CDR3 loop is CASSQMGTSGLETQYF. The CDR3 DNA reads as TGCGCCAGCAGCCAAATGGGGACTAGCGGACTAGAGACCCAGTACTTC.

The chain couples TRBV5-4 to TRBJ2-1; 8 positions match TRBD1. The germline V gene has CDR1 SGHNT and CDR2 YYREEE (reference sequence). The ends lost 6 bases at V and 5 bases at J; junction bases unmatched: 16. This CDR3 has 17 residues. CDR3 residues: CASTHRGYVRVNNEQFF. In nucleotides, the CDR3 is TGTGCCAGCACACACAGGGGGTATGTGAGGGTTAACAATGAGCAGTTCTTC.

V gene TRBV14 combines with J gene TRBJ2-2; D remains unclear. V lost 2 bases to trimming and J lost 2 bases, with 9 bases between them. The CDR3 totals 15 residues. Germline-derived CDR1 and CDR2 are SGHDN and FVKESK. Written as DNA, the CDR3 is TGTGCCAGCAGCCAACAGGTTCTTAACACCGGGGAGCTGTTTTTT. Protein: CASSQQVLNTGELFF.

This rearrangement joins TRBV19 to TRBJ2-3, with D possibly being TRBD2 (6 bases). CDR1 is LNHDA and CDR2 is SQIVND in the germline V gene (reference sequence). V was trimmed by 8 bases and J by 3 bases, leaving 21 bases between them. The CDR3 length is 16 residues. The CDR3 sequence: CASSFGGARLTDTQYF. The CDR3 DNA reads TGTGCCAGTTCCTTCGGGGGAGCCCGGTTGACAGATACGCAGTATTTT.

The rearrangement links TRBV6-5 to TRBJ1-1; D might be TRBD1 (5 bases). The germline gives CDR1 MNHEY, CDR2 SVGAGI. CDR3 size: 15 residues. Trimming removed 2 bases at V and 4 bases at J, with 14 bases between. The CDR3 here is CASSYGHLQPTEAFF. CDR3 DNA: TGTGCCAGCAGTTACGGACATCTTCAGCCCACTGAAGCTTTCTTT.

The chain has TRBV4-2 and TRBJ1-6; TRBD1 matches 7 bases. There are 17 residues in the CDR3. The V segment lost 0 bases and the J segment 4 bases; nucleotides outside the gene matches: 6. The germline CDR1 and CDR2 sequences are LGHNA and YNFKEQ. CDR3 DNA sequence: TGTGCCAGCAGCCAAGATTTCCGCAGGGGGTATAATTCACCCCTCCACTTT. This codes for CASSQDFRRGYNSPLHF.